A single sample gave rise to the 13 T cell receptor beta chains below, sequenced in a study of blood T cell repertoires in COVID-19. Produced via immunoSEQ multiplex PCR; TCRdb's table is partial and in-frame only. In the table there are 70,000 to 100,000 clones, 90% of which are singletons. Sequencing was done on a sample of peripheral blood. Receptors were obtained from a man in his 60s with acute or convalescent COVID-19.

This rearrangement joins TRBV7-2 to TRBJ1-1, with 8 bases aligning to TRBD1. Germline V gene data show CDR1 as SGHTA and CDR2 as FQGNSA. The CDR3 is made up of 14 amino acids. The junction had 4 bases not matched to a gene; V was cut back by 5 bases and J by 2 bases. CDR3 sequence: CASSPGGENTEAFF. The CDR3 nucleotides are TGTGCCAGCAGCCCAGGGGGCGAAAACACTGAAGCTTTCTTT. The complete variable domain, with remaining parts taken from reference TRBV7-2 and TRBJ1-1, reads GAGVSQSPSNKVTEKGKDVELRCDPISGHTALYWYRQSLGQGLEFLIYFQGNSAPDKSGLPSDRFSAERTGGSVSTLTIQRTQQEDSAVYLCASSPGGENTEAFFGQGTRLTVV.

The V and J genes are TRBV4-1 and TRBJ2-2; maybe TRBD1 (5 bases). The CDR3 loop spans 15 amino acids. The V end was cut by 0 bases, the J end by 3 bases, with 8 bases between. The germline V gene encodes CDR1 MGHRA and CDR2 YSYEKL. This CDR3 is CASSQEGADTGELFF. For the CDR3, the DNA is TGCGCCAGCAGCCAAGAAGGGGCCGACACCGGGGAGCTGTTTTTT.

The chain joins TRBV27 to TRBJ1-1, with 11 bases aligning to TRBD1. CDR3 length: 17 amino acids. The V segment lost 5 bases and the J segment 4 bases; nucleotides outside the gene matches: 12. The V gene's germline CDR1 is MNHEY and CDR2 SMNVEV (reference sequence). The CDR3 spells CASSPRTGGDLGTEAFF. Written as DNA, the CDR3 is TGTGCCAGCAGTCCCCGGACAGGGGGCGATTTAGGCACTGAAGCTTTCTTT.

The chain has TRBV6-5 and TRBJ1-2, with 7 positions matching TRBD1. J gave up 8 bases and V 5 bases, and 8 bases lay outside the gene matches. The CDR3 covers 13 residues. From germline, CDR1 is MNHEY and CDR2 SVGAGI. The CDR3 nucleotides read TGTGCCAGCAGTCTGACAGGGTCCCGCGGCTACACCTTC. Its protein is CASSLTGSRGYTF.

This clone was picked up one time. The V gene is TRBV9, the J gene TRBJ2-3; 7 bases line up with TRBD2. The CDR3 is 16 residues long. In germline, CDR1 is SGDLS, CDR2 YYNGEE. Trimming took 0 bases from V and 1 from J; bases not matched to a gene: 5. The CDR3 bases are TGTGCCAGCAGCGTAGATACGGGAGGAGGCACAGATACGCAGTATTTT. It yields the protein CASSVDTGGGTDTQYF.

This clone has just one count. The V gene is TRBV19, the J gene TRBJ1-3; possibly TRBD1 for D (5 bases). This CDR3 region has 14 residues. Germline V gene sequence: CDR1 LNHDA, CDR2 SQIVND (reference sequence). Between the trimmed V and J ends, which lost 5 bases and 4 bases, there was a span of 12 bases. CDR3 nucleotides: TGTGCCAGTAGTGTCTCGACAGACGGAAACACCATATATTTT. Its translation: CASSVSTDGNTIYF.

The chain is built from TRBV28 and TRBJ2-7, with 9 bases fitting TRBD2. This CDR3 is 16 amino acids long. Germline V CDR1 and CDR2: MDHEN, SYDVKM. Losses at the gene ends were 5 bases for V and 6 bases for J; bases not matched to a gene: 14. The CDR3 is CASSPHATSGRGEQYF. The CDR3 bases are TGTGCCAGCAGTCCCCACGCGACTAGCGGCAGGGGCGAGCAGTACTTC.

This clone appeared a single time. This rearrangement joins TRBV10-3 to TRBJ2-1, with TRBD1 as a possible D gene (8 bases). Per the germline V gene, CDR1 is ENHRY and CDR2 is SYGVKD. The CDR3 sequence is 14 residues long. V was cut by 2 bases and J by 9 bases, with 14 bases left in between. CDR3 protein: CAISEPDREGEQFF. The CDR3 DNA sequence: TGTGCCATCAGTGAGCCGGACAGGGAGGGTGAGCAGTTCTTC.

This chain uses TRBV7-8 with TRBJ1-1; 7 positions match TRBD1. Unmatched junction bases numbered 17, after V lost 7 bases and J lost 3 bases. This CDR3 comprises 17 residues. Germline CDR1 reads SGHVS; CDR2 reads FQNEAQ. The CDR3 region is CASISSRLGQGDTEAFF. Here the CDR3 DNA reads TGTGCCAGCATCTCTTCCCGCTTGGGTCAGGGGGACACTGAAGCTTTCTTT. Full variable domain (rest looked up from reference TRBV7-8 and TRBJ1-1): GAGVSQSPRYKVAKRGQDVALRCDPISGHVSLFWYQQALGQGPEFLTYFQNEAQLDKSGLPSDRFFAERPEGSVSTLKIQRTQQEDSAVYLCASISSRLGQGDTEAFFGQGTRLTVV.

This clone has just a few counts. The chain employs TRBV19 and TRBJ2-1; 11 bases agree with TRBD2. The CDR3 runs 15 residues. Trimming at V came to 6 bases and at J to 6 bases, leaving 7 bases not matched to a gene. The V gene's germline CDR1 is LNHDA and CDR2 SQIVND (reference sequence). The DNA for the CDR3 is TGTGCCAGTAGGGGACTAGCGGTTGTAAGCAATGAGCAGTTCTTC. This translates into CASRGLAVVSNEQFF.

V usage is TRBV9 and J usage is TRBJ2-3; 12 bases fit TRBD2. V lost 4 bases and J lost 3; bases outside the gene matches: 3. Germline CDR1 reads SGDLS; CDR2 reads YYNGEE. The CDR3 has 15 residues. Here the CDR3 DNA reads TGTGCCAGCAGCAGGACTAGCGGGATTACAGATACGCAGTATTTT. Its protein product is CASSRTSGITDTQYF.

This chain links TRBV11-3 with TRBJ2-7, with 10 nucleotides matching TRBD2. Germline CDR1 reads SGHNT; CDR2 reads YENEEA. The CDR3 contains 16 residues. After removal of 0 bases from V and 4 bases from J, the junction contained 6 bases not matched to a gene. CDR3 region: CASSLDEGLAVYEQYF. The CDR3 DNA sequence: TGTGCCAGCAGCTTAGACGAAGGACTAGCGGTTTACGAGCAGTACTTC.

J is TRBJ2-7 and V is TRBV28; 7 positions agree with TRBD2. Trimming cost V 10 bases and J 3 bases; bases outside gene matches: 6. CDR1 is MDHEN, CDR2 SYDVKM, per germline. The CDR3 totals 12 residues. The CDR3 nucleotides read TGTGCCATCAGCGGGATATTCTACGAGCAGTACTTC. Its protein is CAISGIFYEQYF.